The source of this TCR beta chain is a study of OX40 agonist ivuxolimab in advanced cancers. Study context: Hepatocellular carcinoma, melanoma, renal cell or head and neck cancer affected the dose-escalation patients. Whole-study results and caveats: Doses of 0.1 to 3.0 mg/kg were accompanied by clonal expansion of CD4+ and CD8+ blood T cells by week 6.

Some clones are missing from TCRdb's copy, which holds only in-frame ones; the method was immunoSEQ multiplex PCR. The profile covers approximately 28,000 clones, with 84% appearing a single time and over 15% taken by the ten largest. Remarks on this clone: Its antigen remains unknown.

From germline, CDR1 is SGHTS and CDR2 YDEGEE. V lost 4 bases and J lost 7, with 10 bases in between. CDR3 size: 12 residues. The source material was CD4+ or CD8+ T cells sorted from blood, sampled in a trial of the OX40 agonist ivuxolimab. The gene calls are TRBV5-8 and TRBJ2-3; D is perhaps TRBD1 (5 bases). The sequence was obtained from an adult with an advanced solid tumor such as melanoma, head and neck, liver or kidney cancer. Here the CDR3 DNA reads TGTGCCAGCAGCCTCAGGGTCAATACGCAGTATTTT. Its translation is CASSLRVNTQYF.